This record looks at one TCR beta chain sequence and its context. Its matching antigen is unknown. This record comes from a study of T cell responses to AZD1222 COVID-19 vaccine. With V trimmed by 4 bases and J by 8 bases, 4 bases remained unmatched. This CDR3 is 14 amino acids long. Germline V gene lookup returns CDR1 SEHNR and CDR2 FQNEAQ (reference sequence). Broader study findings: Compared with day 0, the breadth and depth of the Spike-specific TCR repertoire rose significantly after two doses of AZD1222. Most donors were white British, females outnumbered males, and clonal diversity was possibly underestimated.

Clones were read by immunoSEQ multiplex PCR, and TCRdb kept only the in-frame ones, dropping some. The table lists tens of thousands of clones, more than 75% of them singletons. The chain employs TRBV7-9 and TRBJ1-4; 10 bases match TRBD1. Sequences were derived from peripheral blood, sampled on day 0 of AZD1222 vaccination. This clonotype originated in an adult in good health. CDR3 in amino acids: CASSSDRGREKLFF. CDR3 sequence (DNA): TGTGCCAGCAGCTCCGACAGGGGGCGGGAAAAACTGTTTTTT.